The source of this TCR beta chain is a study of cytomegalovirus exposure and HLA in healthy donors. This CDR3 has 14 amino acids. Germline V gives CDR1 SGDLS, CDR2 YYNGEE. After removal of 4 bases from V and 6 bases from J, the junction contained 9 bases not matched to a gene. The PCR contained 60 Vbeta and 13 Jbeta primers. Here immunoSEQ multiplex PCR was the method, and the copy in TCRdb shows in-frame clones only, minus some. Altogether roughly 190,000 clones are present, under 80% being singletons, with the ten largest covering approximately 3.4%. The sample holds a few counts of this clone. The chain joins TRBV9 to TRBJ2-7; 8 bases agree with TRBD2. The source of this sequence is a female donor in good health and CMV-seronegative. The material sequenced was PBMCs. CDR3: CASSQLTSGGEQYF. The CDR3 nucleotides read TGTGCCAGCAGCCAGTTGACGAGCGGGGGCGAGCAGTACTTC. Full variable domain (outside the CDR3, taken from reference TRBV9 and TRBJ2-7): DSGVTQTPKHLITATGQRVTLRCSPRSGDLSVYWYQQSLDQGLQFLIQYYNGEERAKGNILERFSAQQFPDLHSELNLSSLELGDSALYFCASSQLTSGGEQYFGPGTRLTVT.